The 11 T cell receptor beta chains given below trace back to one sample, sequenced in a study of blood T cell repertoires in COVID-19. Generated by immunoSEQ multiplex PCR, the TCRdb table keeps only in-frame clones and is missing some. The sample has approximately 85,000 clones, about nine tenths seen once. The source material was peripheral blood. These receptors originate from a man in his fifties or sixties with active or convalescent COVID-19.

This clone came up a few times. CDR3 sequence (DNA): TGTGCCAGCAGTTACTTAACTCAGGGTAATTCACCCCTCCACTTT. Protein: CASSYLTQGNSPLHF. The rearrangement joins TRBV6-5 to TRBJ1-6; D is possibly TRBD1 (5 bases). The CDR3 contains 15 residues. Germline V gives CDR1 MNHEY, CDR2 SVGAGI. Trimming removed 1 base from V and 6 bases from J, with 10 bases in between.

The sample holds a few counts of this clone. This sequence joins TRBV6-5 and TRBJ2-7; 11 bases are a match to TRBD2. The length of the CDR3 is 15 residues. Germline-derived CDR1 and CDR2 are MNHEY and SVGAGI. Germline trimming cut 8 bases from V and 5 bases from J; bases unmatched to any gene: 11. CDR3 nucleotides: TGTGCCAGCGGAGAAACTAGCGGGAGATCGAACGAGCAGTACTTC. It specifies CASGETSGRSNEQYF.

There are a few counts of this clone. The chain links TRBV30 to TRBJ2-7, with TRBD1 matching 8 bases. The CDR3 has 14 amino acids. Per germline, CDR1 GTSNPN and CDR2 SVGIG (reference sequence). V trimming: 7 bases; J trimming: 4 bases; junction bases outside the gene matches: 12. The DNA for the CDR3 is TGTGCCTACAACCCGACAGGGGCTTCGTACGAGCAGTACTTC. It specifies CAYNPTGASYEQYF.

This clone was seen more than once but under ten times. The J gene is TRBJ1-3, the V gene TRBV2; 7 bases fit TRBD1. CDR1 SNHLY and CDR2 FYNNEI come from the germline V gene. The CDR3 runs 13 residues. V was pared by 6 bases and J by 4 bases, with 3 bases of the junction left unmatched. The CDR3 nucleotides read TGTGCCAGCAGCCCGGACAGGGGAAACACCATATATTTT. Its translation: CASSPDRGNTIYF.

V gene TRBV12-5 combines with J gene TRBJ2-1; 7 nucleotides line up with TRBD2. J gave up 4 bases and V 0 bases, and 15 bases lay outside the gene matches. The CDR3 is 19 residues long. Germline CDR1 is LGHNT and CDR2 is FRNRAP. The CDR3 protein is CASGLVRDGGIAFYNEQFF. CDR3 DNA sequence: TGTGCTAGTGGTTTGGTACGAGACGGGGGGATCGCGTTTTACAATGAGCAGTTCTTC.

The gene calls are TRBV29-1 and TRBJ1-1; D perhaps matches TRBD1 (5 bases). V shed 5 bases and J shed 5 bases, with 18 bases lying between them. Germline V gene sequence: CDR1 SQVTM, CDR2 ANQGSEA. The CDR3 runs 14 residues. The CDR3 nucleotides read TGCAGCGTTACTACGGGGGGTTCAGGAACTGAAGCTTTCTTT. Translated: CSVTTGGSGTEAFF.

The gene calls are TRBV11-2 and TRBJ2-1; D not certain. This CDR3 has 16 amino acids. The germline gives CDR1 SGHAT, CDR2 FQNNGV. V was shortened by 3 bases and J by 1 base, with 13 bases between the two germline ends. The CDR3 protein is CASSLPGFVSYNEQFF. The CDR3 DNA sequence: TGTGCCAGCAGCTTGCCCGGTTTTGTATCCTACAATGAGCAGTTCTTC.

This chain uses TRBV11-2 with TRBJ2-1; TRBD2 is a possible D gene (5 bases). V lost 6 bases, J lost 0 bases, and 15 bases lay in between. Germline values: CDR1 SGHAT, CDR2 FQNNGV. This CDR3 is 16 amino acids long. The CDR3 region is CASRGEGSSSYNEQFF. CDR3 nucleotide sequence: TGTGCCAGCAGGGGAGAGGGCAGTAGCTCCTACAATGAGCAGTTCTTC.

The chain has TRBV30 and TRBJ1-3, with D perhaps TRBD1 (5 bases). The CDR3 contains 14 residues. The germline CDR1 and CDR2 sequences are GTSNPN and SVGIG (reference sequence). V lost 8 bases and J lost 4, with 18 bases in between. The CDR3 nucleotides read TGTGCCAAAACTCAGAGCGGGGGAGGAAACACCATATATTTT. This encodes CAKTQSGGGNTIYF.

This clone was counted a few times. The gene calls are TRBV29-1 and TRBJ1-2; D not certain. CDR1 and CDR2 from the germline V gene are SQVTM and ANQGSEA. CDR3 length: 12 amino acids. Between the trimmed V and J ends, which lost 0 bases and 2 bases, there was a span of 4 bases. CDR3 sequence: CSVEDLNYGYTF. The CDR3 nucleotides are TGCAGCGTTGAAGATCTAAACTATGGCTACACCTTC.

The V gene is TRBV24-1, the J gene TRBJ2-1; TRBD1 matches at 7 bases. The V gene end was trimmed by 3 bases and the J gene end by 3 bases; junction bases not matched to a gene: 4. This CDR3 has 15 amino acids. From germline, CDR1 is KGHDR and CDR2 SFDVKD. The CDR3, as DNA: TGTGCCACCAGTGATCTGACAGGGAACTACAATGAGCAGTTCTTC. Protein product: CATSDLTGNYNEQFF.